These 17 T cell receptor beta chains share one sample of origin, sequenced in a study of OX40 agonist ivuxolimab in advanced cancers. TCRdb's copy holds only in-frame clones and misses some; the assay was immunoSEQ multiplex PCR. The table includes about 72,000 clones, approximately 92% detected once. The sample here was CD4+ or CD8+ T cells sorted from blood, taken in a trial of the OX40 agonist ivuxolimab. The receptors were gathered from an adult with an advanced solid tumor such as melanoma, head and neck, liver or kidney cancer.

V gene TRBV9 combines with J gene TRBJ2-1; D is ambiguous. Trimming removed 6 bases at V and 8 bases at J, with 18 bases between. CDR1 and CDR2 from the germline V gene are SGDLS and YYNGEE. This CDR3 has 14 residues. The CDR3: CASTRNTIPDEQFF. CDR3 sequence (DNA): TGTGCCAGCACCAGAAACACTATCCCGGATGAGCAGTTCTTC.

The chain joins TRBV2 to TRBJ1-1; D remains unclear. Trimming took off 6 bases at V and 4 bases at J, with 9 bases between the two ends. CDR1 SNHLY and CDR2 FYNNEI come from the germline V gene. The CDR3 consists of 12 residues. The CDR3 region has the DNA TGTGCCAGCAGCCGGACTACCACTGAAGCTTTCTTT. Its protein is CASSRTTTEAFF.

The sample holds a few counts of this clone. The CDR3 is CASSGGRPLQETQYF. Written as DNA, the CDR3 is TGTGCCAGCAGTGGGGGCAGACCCCTCCAAGAGACCCAGTACTTC. This chain connects TRBV28 to TRBJ2-5; perhaps TRBD1 as D (6 bases). V dropped 5 bases and J dropped 1 base, with 14 bases sitting between them. The CDR3 has 15 residues. Germline loops: CDR1 MDHEN, CDR2 SYDVKM.

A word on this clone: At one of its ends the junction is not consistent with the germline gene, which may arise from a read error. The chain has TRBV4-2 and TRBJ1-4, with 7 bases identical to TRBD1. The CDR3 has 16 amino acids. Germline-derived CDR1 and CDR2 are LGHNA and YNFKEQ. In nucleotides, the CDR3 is TGTGCCAGCAGCCAAGAGCCGGGACAGACTACTGAAAAACTGTTTTTT. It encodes CASSQEPGQTTEKLFF.

The CDR3 DNA reads as TGTGCCACCAGCAGAGGTGTAGCGGGGGGGGAGACCCAGTACTTC. Its translation: CATSRGVAGGETQYF. The chain has TRBV15 and TRBJ2-5; TRBD2 matches at 11 bases. The CDR3 extends over 15 amino acids. Germline CDR1 LNHNV, CDR2 YYDKDF (reference sequence). The V and J ends lost 1 base and 5 bases, in that order; junction bases with no gene match: 3. Complete variable domain (other parts from reference TRBV15 and TRBJ2-5): DAMVIQNPRYQVTQFGKPVTLSCSQTLNHNVMYWYQQKSSQAPKLLFHYYDKDFNNEADTPDNFQSRRPNTSFCFLDIRSPGLGDTAMYLCATSRGVAGGETQYFGPGTRLLVL.

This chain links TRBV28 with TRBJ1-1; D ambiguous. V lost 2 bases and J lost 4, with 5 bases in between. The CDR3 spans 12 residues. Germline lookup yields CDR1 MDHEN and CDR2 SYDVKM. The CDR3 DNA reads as TGTGCCAGCAGTTTAATATCCACTGAAGCTTTCTTT. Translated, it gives CASSLISTEAFF.

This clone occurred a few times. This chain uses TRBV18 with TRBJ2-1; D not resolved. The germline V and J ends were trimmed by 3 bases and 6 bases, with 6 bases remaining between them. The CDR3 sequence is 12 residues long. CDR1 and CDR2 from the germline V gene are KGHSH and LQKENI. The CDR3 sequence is CASSPWGNEQFF. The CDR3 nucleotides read TGTGCCAGCTCACCCTGGGGCAATGAGCAGTTCTTC.

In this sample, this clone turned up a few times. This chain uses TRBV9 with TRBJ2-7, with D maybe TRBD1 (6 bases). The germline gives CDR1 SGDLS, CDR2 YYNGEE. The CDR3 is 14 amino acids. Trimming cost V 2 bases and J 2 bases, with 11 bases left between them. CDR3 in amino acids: CASSVGTPTYEQYF. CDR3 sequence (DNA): TGTGCCAGCAGCGTCGGGACACCGACCTACGAGCAGTACTTC. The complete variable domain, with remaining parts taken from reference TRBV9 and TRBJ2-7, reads DSGVTQTPKHLITATGQRVTLRCSPRSGDLSVYWYQQSLDQGLQFLIQYYNGEERAKGNILERFSAQQFPDLHSELNLSSLELGDSALYFCASSVGTPTYEQYFGPGTRLTVT.

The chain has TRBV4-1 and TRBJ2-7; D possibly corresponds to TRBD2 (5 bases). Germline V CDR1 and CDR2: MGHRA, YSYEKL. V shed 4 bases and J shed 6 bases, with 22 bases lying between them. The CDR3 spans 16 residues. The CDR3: CASSPDANGGGGEQYF. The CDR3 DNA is TGCGCCAGCAGCCCAGACGCCAACGGAGGAGGTGGCGAGCAGTACTTC.

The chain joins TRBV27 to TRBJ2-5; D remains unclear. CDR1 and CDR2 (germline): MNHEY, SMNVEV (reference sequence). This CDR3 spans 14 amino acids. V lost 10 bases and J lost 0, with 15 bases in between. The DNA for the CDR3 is TGTGCCACCAAAAGCCTGGTCTACCAAGAGACCCAGTACTTC. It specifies CATKSLVYQETQYF.

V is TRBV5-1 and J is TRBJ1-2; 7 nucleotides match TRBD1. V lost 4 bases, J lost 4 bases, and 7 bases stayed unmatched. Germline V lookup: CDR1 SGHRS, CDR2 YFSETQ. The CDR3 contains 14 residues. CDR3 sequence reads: CASSMFRGAYGYTF. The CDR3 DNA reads TGCGCCAGCAGCATGTTCAGGGGGGCCTATGGCTACACCTTC.

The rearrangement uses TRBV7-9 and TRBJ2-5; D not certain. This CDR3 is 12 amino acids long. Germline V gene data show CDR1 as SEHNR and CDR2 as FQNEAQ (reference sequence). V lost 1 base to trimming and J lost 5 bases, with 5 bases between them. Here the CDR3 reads CASSLGSETQYF. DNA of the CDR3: TGTGCCAGCAGCTTAGGATCCGAGACCCAGTACTTC.

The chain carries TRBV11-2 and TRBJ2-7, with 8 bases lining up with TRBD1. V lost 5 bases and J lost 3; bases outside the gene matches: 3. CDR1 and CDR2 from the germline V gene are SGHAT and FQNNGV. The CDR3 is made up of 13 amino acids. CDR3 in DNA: TGTGCCAGCAGCAAGGGACAGGACTACGAGCAGTACTTC. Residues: CASSKGQDYEQYF.

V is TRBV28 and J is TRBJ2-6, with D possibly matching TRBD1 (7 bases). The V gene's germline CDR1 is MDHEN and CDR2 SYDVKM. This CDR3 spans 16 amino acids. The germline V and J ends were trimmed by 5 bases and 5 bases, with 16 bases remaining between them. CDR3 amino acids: CASSAWGDSWANVLTF. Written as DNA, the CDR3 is TGTGCCAGCAGTGCATGGGGGGACAGTTGGGCCAACGTCCTGACTTTC.

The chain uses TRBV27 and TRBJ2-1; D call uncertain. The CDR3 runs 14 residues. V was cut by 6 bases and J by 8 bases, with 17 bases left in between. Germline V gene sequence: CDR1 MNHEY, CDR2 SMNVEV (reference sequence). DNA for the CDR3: TGTGCCAGCAGCCGGATCCATACCTCGGATGAGCAGTTCTTC. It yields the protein CASSRIHTSDEQFF.

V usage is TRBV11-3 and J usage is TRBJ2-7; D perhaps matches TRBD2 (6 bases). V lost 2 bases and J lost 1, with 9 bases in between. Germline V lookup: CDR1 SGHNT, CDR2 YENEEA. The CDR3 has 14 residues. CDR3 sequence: CASSLSGPSYEQYF. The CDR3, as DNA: TGTGCCAGCAGCTTAAGCGGGCCTTCCTACGAGCAGTACTTC.

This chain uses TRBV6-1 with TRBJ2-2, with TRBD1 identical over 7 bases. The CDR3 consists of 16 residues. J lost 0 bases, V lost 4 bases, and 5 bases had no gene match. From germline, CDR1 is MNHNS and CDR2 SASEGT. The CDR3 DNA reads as TGTGCCAGCAGTGGACAGGGACCTTCGAACACCGGGGAGCTGTTTTTT. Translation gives CASSGQGPSNTGELFF.